The present entry profiles one T cell receptor beta chain with its context. One junction end does not reproduce the germline sequence, and a read error may be involved. These data originate in a study of blood T cells in healthy people across ages. CDR3 size: 13 residues. Germline V CDR1 and CDR2: MNHEY, SVGEGT. Primed by a sample-barcoded 5' primer and a J-beta primer mix, a second PCR proceeded for 7 to 11 cycles. TCRdb reprocessed the 5' RACE reads via MiXCR and lists one record per CDR3 protein. The repertoire consists of around 1,500,000 distinct CDR3 sequences, with 28% occurring once and the leading ten covering 7.7%.

The receptor was derived from a woman between 25 and 40 years old in good health. The chain has TRBV6-2 or TRBV6-3 and TRBJ2-7; D perhaps matches TRBD2 (5 bases). The sample taken for sequencing was blood. The CDR3 region has the DNA TGCGCCAGCAGTTACTCGCGGGTGAACGAGCGGTACTTC. This translates into CASSYSRVNERYF.